The next 29 T cell receptor beta chains were all read from a single sample in a study of T cells in women clearing cervical HPV infection. Generated by immunoSEQ multiplex PCR, the TCRdb table keeps only in-frame clones and is missing some. The clone table shows fewer than 30,000 clones, with the ten largest holding approximately 6.3%. Material: blood buffy coat. These receptors came from a woman aged 18 to 69 with a cervical HPV16 infection that either progressed to CIN3+ or cleared (not recorded which).

On this clone: One end of the junction does not line up with germline, which may come from a read error. The read falls 3 residues short of the CDR3 end, and the missing part is taken from the germline J gene. The chain employs TRBV7-7 and TRBJ2-2, with 11 bases matching TRBD2. CDR1 is SSHAT and CDR2 is FNYEAQ in the germline V gene (reference sequence). This CDR3 has 17 residues. Incomplete CDR3 DNA: TGTGCTAGCAGCTTATCGGTACTAGCGGGAGACACCGGGGAG. Translating gives CASSLSVLAGDTGE. The full CDR3 reads CASSLSVLAGDTGELFF.

About this clone itself: The read comes to an end 3 residues before the CDR3 does, leaving the germline J gene to fill in the end. This sequence joins TRBV6-2 or TRBV6-3 and TRBJ2-3, with D possibly TRBD2 on 6 matching bases. Germline values: CDR1 MNHEY, CDR2 SVGEGT. The CDR3 length is 13 residues. CDR3 DNA, as far as it was read: TGTGCCAGCAGCTTACTCGGGGGTCAGCCG. Translating it yields CASSLLGGQP. The CDR3, in full, reads CASSLLGGQPQYF.

For this clone: The read ends 3 residues shy of where the CDR3 ends; the end is completed using the germline J gene. The chain combines TRBV5-1 with TRBJ1-1, with 9 bases fitting TRBD1. With V trimmed by 7 bases and J by 4 bases, 17 bases remained unmatched. The CDR3 contains 17 residues. Germline V gene lookup returns CDR1 SGHRS and CDR2 YFSETQ. CDR3 residues: CASGPGTGRPAATEAFF. CDR3 DNA (partial): TGCGCCAGCGGCCCCGGGACAGGGCGACCTGCTGCCACTGAA.

As concerns this clone: The CDR3 goes on 3 residues after the read ends, and that part is filled in from the germline J gene. The J gene is TRBJ2-2, the V gene TRBV2, with 10 nucleotides matching TRBD1. This CDR3 is built from 15 residues. Per the germline V gene, CDR1 is SNHLY and CDR2 is FYNNEI. V dropped 6 bases and J dropped 7; count of bases not matched to a gene: 8. The CDR3 sequence is CASSRDRGVIGELFF. The CDR3 DNA, read in part, is TGTGCCAGCAGCCGGGACAGGGGAGTCATCGGGGAG.

As regards this clone: The observed sequence ends 3 residues before the CDR3 terminus, with the missing tail filled in from the germline J gene. The gene calls are TRBV5-1 and TRBJ2-1; 8 bases align to TRBD2. CDR1 is SGHRS and CDR2 is YFSETQ in the germline V gene. The CDR3 extends over 15 amino acids. Trimming at V came to 4 bases and at J to 5 bases, leaving 8 bases not matched to a gene. The covered CDR3 bases are TGCGCCAGCAGCGCCTTAGCGGGACTACACAATGAG. As protein: CASSALAGLHNE. The full CDR3 sequence reads CASSALAGLHNEQFF.

Regarding this clone: This same CDR3 is encoded by further DNA sequences in the sample. CDR3 amino acids: CASSLSYEQYF. CDR3 DNA (partial): TGTGCCAGCAGCCTCTCCTACGAG. The chain links TRBV7-9 to TRBJ2-7; D is uncertain. The CDR3 end lies 3 residues beyond the end of the read and is filled in from the germline J gene. The CDR3 contains 11 residues. Germline lookup yields CDR1 SEHNR and CDR2 FQNEAQ (reference sequence). Trimming cost V 5 bases and J 0 bases, with 2 bases left between them.

In regard to this clone: The read stops 3 residues short of the end of the CDR3; the missing end is completed from the germline J gene. The chain joins TRBV7-9 to TRBJ2-4; maybe TRBD1 (5 bases). CDR1 and CDR2 (germline): SEHNR, FQNEAQ (reference sequence). This CDR3 has 12 residues. The CDR3 bases that were read are TGTGCCAGCAGCTCCGACAGCTATGGT. This gives the protein CASSSDSYG. The whole CDR3 sequence reads CASSSDSYGQYF.

The CDR3 region is CASSLTVPNSPLFF. The CDR3 bases that were read are TGTGCCAGCTCACTAACAGTGCCCAATTCACCG. V is TRBV18 and J is TRBJ2-2, with D unresolved. The read gets to within 3 residues of the CDR3 end, and the germline J gene fills in the rest. Germline CDR1 is KGHSH and CDR2 is LQKENI. The CDR3 totals 14 residues.

Points on this clone: The read ends 3 residues shy of where the CDR3 ends; the end is completed using the germline J gene. The rearrangement uses TRBV29-1 and TRBJ1-2; 7 positions match TRBD1. The V and J ends lost 4 bases and 3 bases, in that order; junction bases with no gene match: 8. Germline V CDR1 and CDR2: SQVTM, ANQGSEA. The CDR3 is 14 amino acids. The CDR3 spells CSVGPRQGHYGYTF. Incomplete CDR3 DNA: TGCAGCGTTGGTCCGAGACAGGGTCACTATGGC.

Concerning this clone: Read coverage stops 3 residues before the CDR3 terminus; the germline J gene supplies the remainder. This chain links TRBV9 with TRBJ2-1; 12 nucleotides agree with TRBD2. Germline V gene sequence: CDR1 SGDLS, CDR2 YYNGEE. After removal of 0 bases from V and 9 bases from J, the junction contained 10 bases not matched to a gene. This CDR3 is built from 17 residues. The CDR3 is CASSVVLAGGSNPEQFF. The part of the CDR3 DNA that was read is TGTGCCAGCAGCGTAGTGCTAGCGGGAGGGTCAAACCCTGAG. Full variable domain (outside the CDR3, taken from reference TRBV9 and TRBJ2-1): DSGVTQTPKHLITATGQRVTLRCSPRSGDLSVYWYQQSLDQGLQFLIQYYNGEERAKGNILERFSAQQFPDLHSELNLSSLELGDSALYFCASSVVLAGGSNPEQFFGPGTRLTVL.

In the case of this clone: With the read ending 3 residues before the CDR3 end, the germline J gene is used to fill in that end. This chain uses TRBV7-2 with TRBJ2-7; D is possibly TRBD2 (6 bases). The germline CDR1 and CDR2 sequences are SGHTA and FQGNSA. This CDR3 has 13 amino acids. V lost 3 bases and J lost 2, with 8 bases in between. The sequenced part of the CDR3 DNA is TGTGCCAGCAGCTTTAGCGGAACCTACGAG. Translated: CASSFSGTYE. From start to end, the CDR3 is CASSFSGTYEQYF. Combining the CDR3 with reference TRBV7-2 and TRBJ2-7 gives the whole variable domain GAGVSQSPSNKVTEKGKDVELRCDPISGHTALYWYRQSLGQGLEFLIYFQGNSAPDKSGLPSDRFSAERTGGSVSTLTIQRTQQEDSAVYLCASSFSGTYEQYFGPGTRLTVT.

The CDR3 DNA, read in part, is TGTGCCAGCAGCCTCCTGTACGAG. Its protein is CASSLLYE. The entire CDR3 protein is CASSLLYEQYF. This sequence joins TRBV7-9 and TRBJ2-7, with D uncertain. The read gets to within 3 residues of the CDR3 end, and the germline J gene fills in the rest. CDR1 and CDR2 (germline): SEHNR, FQNEAQ (reference sequence). The germline V and J ends were trimmed by 5 bases and 4 bases, with 6 bases remaining between them. CDR3 length: 11 residues.

In the case of this clone: The read is 3 residues too short to cover the CDR3 end, so that end is filled in from the germline J gene. The chain employs TRBV2 and TRBJ2-3; 14 nucleotides line up with TRBD2. The CDR3 loop spans 15 amino acids. Trimming removed 6 bases from V and 7 bases from J; junction bases left unmatched: 6. CDR1 is SNHLY, CDR2 FYNNEI, per germline. The CDR3 loop reads CASRSGTSGSYTQYF. Incomplete CDR3 DNA: TGTGCCAGCAGATCCGGGACTAGCGGGAGTTATACG.

Concerning this clone itself: The observed sequence ends 3 residues before the CDR3 terminus, with the missing tail filled in from the germline J gene. The chain carries TRBV6-1 and TRBJ2-7, with TRBD2 as a possible D gene (5 bases). V lost 1 base, J lost 3 bases, and 16 bases lay in between. Per germline, CDR1 MNHNS and CDR2 SASEGT. CDR3 length: 16 residues. The DNA read from the CDR3 is TGTGCCAGCAGTGAAGGGACGGACTCTAAGGGCTACGAG. Its protein is CASSEGTDSKGYE. The whole CDR3 sequence is CASSEGTDSKGYEQYF.

Turning to this clone: The CDR3 end falls 3 residues outside the read, so it is completed with the germline J gene. The chain recombines TRBV20-1 with TRBJ2-1, with 9 bases that match TRBD1. J gave up 5 bases and V 6 bases, and 14 bases lay outside the gene matches. Germline V CDR1 and CDR2: DFQATT, SNEGSKA (reference sequence). This CDR3 has 16 residues. CDR3 DNA, as far as it was read: TGCAGTGCCCACGACCGCCGGGACAGGGTTAACAATGAG. Amino acid sequence: CSAHDRRDRVNNE. The whole CDR3 region reads CSAHDRRDRVNNEQFF.

For this clone: The read ends 3 residues early relative to the CDR3; the germline J gene fills the gap. This rearrangement joins TRBV7-9 to TRBJ1-2; TRBD1 aligns across 10 bases. CDR1 and CDR2 (germline): SEHNR, FQNEAQ (reference sequence). The CDR3 runs to 15 residues. Trimming cost V 0 bases and J 4 bases; bases outside gene matches: 2. Here the CDR3 reads CASSLAGDRGYGYTF. The DNA read from the CDR3 is TGTGCCAGCAGCTTAGCGGGGGACAGGGGCTATGGC.

Comment on this clone: The read gets to within 3 residues of the CDR3 end, and the germline J gene fills in the rest. This chain joins TRBV29-1 and TRBJ1-1, with D uncertain. Germline CDR1 and CDR2: SQVTM and ANQGSEA. This CDR3 comprises 13 residues. The V end lost 6 bases, the J end lost 3 bases, and 14 bases lay between the germline ends. The CDR3 reads CSVLAGSHTEAFF. The sequenced part of the CDR3 DNA is TGCAGCGTACTGGCGGGGTCCCACACTGAA.

As to this clone: The read terminates 3 residues ahead of where the CDR3 ends, so the germline J gene completes it. V is TRBV20-1 and J is TRBJ2-7; 10 bases fit TRBD2. This CDR3 contains 17 residues. Trimming removed 2 bases from V and 2 bases from J; junction bases left unmatched: 12. Germline V gene data show CDR1 as DFQATT and CDR2 as SNEGSKA (reference sequence). Incomplete CDR3 DNA: TGCAGTGCTAGATCCCTTCCTTCTAGCGGGGGCGCCTACGAG. Its protein product is CSARSLPSSGGAYE. The CDR3, in full, reads CSARSLPSSGGAYEQYF.

Regarding this clone: The CDR3 extends 3 residues past the end of the read, so its final part is completed from the germline J gene. The rearrangement joins TRBV10-1 to TRBJ2-7; TRBD2 is a possible D gene (7 bases). The CDR3 consists of 14 residues. V shed 8 bases and J shed 0 bases, with 14 bases lying between them. Germline lookup yields CDR1 WNHNN and CDR2 SYGVQD (reference sequence). The CDR3 bases that were read are TGCGCCAGCCTGGGGGGGGGCACCTCCTACGAG. It specifies CASLGGGTSYE. The full-length CDR3 reads as CASLGGGTSYEQYF.

As regards this clone: The CDR3 extends 3 residues past the end of the read, so its final part is completed from the germline J gene. The rearrangement links TRBV18 to TRBJ2-7; no firm D call. The CDR3 is 13 amino acids. V lost 0 bases and J lost 0, with 3 bases in between. The germline V gene encodes CDR1 KGHSH and CDR2 LQKENI. The DNA read from the CDR3 is TGTGCCAGCTCACCACCTAGCTCCTACGAG. This translates into CASSPPSSYE. The whole CDR3 region reads CASSPPSSYEQYF.

This chain's CDR3 is CSASHPANYGQYF. Partial CDR3 DNA: TGCAGTGCTAGCCACCCAGCCAACTATGGT. The chain has TRBV20-1 and TRBJ2-4; D remains ambiguous. From the germline J gene comes the end of the CDR3, since the read stops 3 residues before it. The CDR3 sequence is 13 residues long. CDR1 DFQATT and CDR2 SNEGSKA come from the germline V gene (reference sequence).

As regards this clone: The read gets to within 3 residues of the CDR3 end, and the germline J gene fills in the rest. The chain joins TRBV7-3 to TRBJ2-3; 14 nucleotides agree with TRBD2. CDR3 length equals 15 residues. V shed 6 bases and J 6 bases; nucleotides not matched to a gene: 5. Germline assignment: CDR1 SGHTA and CDR2 FQGTGA. CDR3 bases read: TGTGCCAGCAGTCGGGGACTAGCGGGAGTCGATACG. This translates into CASSRGLAGVDT. The whole CDR3 protein is CASSRGLAGVDTQYF.

As for this clone: Read data end 3 residues before the CDR3 end; the end is taken from the germline J gene. V and J are TRBV2 and TRBJ1-4; D is possibly TRBD1 (6 bases). This CDR3 region has 15 residues. CDR1 is SNHLY, CDR2 FYNNEI, per germline. The germline V and J ends were trimmed by 7 bases and 8 bases, with 20 bases remaining between them. The CDR3 DNA, read in part, is TGTGCCAGCACTCTGGGGGCAGGGTCGGGGGAAAAA. It specifies CASTLGAGSGEK. The complete CDR3 reads CASTLGAGSGEKLFF.

Worth noting for this clone: From the germline J gene comes the end of the CDR3, since the read stops 3 residues before it. The chain has TRBV6-1 and TRBJ2-7; TRBD1 matches at 9 bases. With V trimmed by 0 bases and J by 5 bases, 2 bases remained unmatched. Germline values: CDR1 MNHNS, CDR2 SASEGT. The CDR3 is 14 amino acids. The CDR3 here is CASSEAGQGDEQYF. The CDR3 bases that were read are TGTGCCAGCAGTGAAGCGGGACAGGGCGACGAG.

In the case of this clone: The read ends 3 residues early relative to the CDR3; the germline J gene fills the gap. This rearrangement joins TRBV29-1 to TRBJ2-2; tentative D call: TRBD2 (5 bases). The V end lost 6 bases, the J end lost 2 bases, and 7 bases lay between the germline ends. CDR3 length: 12 amino acids. Germline CDR1 reads SQVTM; CDR2 reads ANQGSEA. Incomplete CDR3 DNA: TGCAGCGTGACTACCAACACCGGGGAG. Protein sequence: CSVTTNTGE. The whole CDR3 protein is CSVTTNTGELFF.

Notes on this clone: The sequenced fragment ends 3 residues before the CDR3 boundary, so the rest is inferred from the germline J gene. V gene TRBV6-1 combines with J gene TRBJ2-7; 9 bases map to TRBD1. This CDR3 contains 15 residues. Germline values: CDR1 MNHNS, CDR2 SASEGT. V dropped 3 bases and J dropped 5; count of bases not matched to a gene: 8. The CDR3 bases that were read are TGTGCCAGCAGTGAGCGGACAGGGGAGGCGAACGAG. Amino acids: CASSERTGEANE. The complete CDR3 reads CASSERTGEANEQYF.

Note on this clone: The read ends 3 residues early relative to the CDR3; the germline J gene fills the gap. V and J are TRBV30 and TRBJ1-5; TRBD1 agrees at 8 bases. CDR3 length: 16 amino acids. In germline, CDR1 is GTSNPN, CDR2 SVGIG (reference sequence). V was clipped by 3 bases and J by 6 bases; unmatched bases: 13. CDR3 amino acids: CAWSARRQGAGQPQHF. The DNA read from the CDR3 is TGTGCCTGGAGCGCGAGACGTCAGGGGGCTGGTCAGCCC.

With regard to this clone: With the read ending 3 residues before the CDR3 end, the germline J gene is used to fill in that end. This chain connects TRBV20-1 to TRBJ1-2, with 8 bases fitting TRBD1. The CDR3 is 17 residues long. Germline assignment: CDR1 DFQATT and CDR2 SNEGSKA (reference sequence). The covered CDR3 bases are TGCAGTGCTAGAGACTACACGATCCCCGGGACAGGTAGAGGC. Translated, it gives CSARDYTIPGTGRG. The entire CDR3 is CSARDYTIPGTGRGYTF.

As to this clone: Read coverage stops 3 residues before the CDR3 terminus; the germline J gene supplies the remainder. The chain is built from TRBV10-3 and TRBJ1-6; TRBD1 is a possible D gene (6 bases). CDR3 length: 12 amino acids. V was pared by 7 bases and J by 9 bases, with 10 bases between. Per germline, CDR1 ENHRY and CDR2 SYGVKD. The CDR3 sequence is CAIKQTGSPLHF. The DNA read from the CDR3 is TGTGCCATCAAACAGACAGGTTCACCC.